The 26 T cell receptor beta chains reported below all come from one sample, sequenced in a study of cytotoxic CD8 clonotypes in ibrutinib-treated CLL. Sequencing used immunoSEQ multiplex PCR; TCRdb keeps in-frame clones, though not all of them. The table has 300,000 or so clones, over 55% seen once. The specimen was PBMCs, collected after 36 months of ibrutinib treatment. The receptors here all came from a human donor with chronic lymphocytic leukemia.

The chain combines TRBV9 with TRBJ1-3; D uncertain. V gave up 0 bases and J gave up 1 base, with 8 bases separating them. Germline loops: CDR1 SGDLS, CDR2 YYNGEE. CDR3 length: 15 residues. The chain's CDR3 is CASSVGWGSGNTIYF. CDR3 DNA: TGTGCCAGCAGCGTAGGGTGGGGATCTGGAAACACCATATATTTT. Looking up the rest from reference TRBV9 and TRBJ1-3 gives the full variable domain: DSGVTQTPKHLITATGQRVTLRCSPRSGDLSVYWYQQSLDQGLQFLIQYYNGEERAKGNILERFSAQQFPDLHSELNLSSLELGDSALYFCASSVGWGSGNTIYFGEGSWLTVV.

This sequence joins TRBV7-9 and TRBJ1-1; TRBD1 is a possible D gene (5 bases). The CDR3 is 15 residues long. The germline V gene has CDR1 SEHNR and CDR2 FQNEAQ (reference sequence). Trimming took off 1 base at V and 6 bases at J, with 15 bases between the two ends. As DNA, the CDR3 is TGTGCCAGCAGCTTAGTGCAGGGTGGAACCGCTGAAGCTTTCTTT. This codes for CASSLVQGGTAEAFF.

The chain combines TRBV12-5 with TRBJ1-2; D uncertain. Trimming left V 4 bases short and J 5 bases short, with 8 bases between. This CDR3 region has 12 residues. CDR1 is LGHNT and CDR2 is FRNRAP in the germline V gene. CDR3: CASGSRRYGYTF. CDR3 nucleotides: TGTGCTAGTGGTTCCAGGAGATATGGCTACACCTTC.

The CDR3 loop reads CASSRSGSTYEQYF. The CDR3 DNA sequence: TGTGCCAGCAGCCGAAGCGGGAGCACCTACGAGCAGTACTTC. The rearrangement joins TRBV9 to TRBJ2-7; 8 nucleotides agree with TRBD2. The length of the CDR3 is 14 residues. Per germline, CDR1 SGDLS and CDR2 YYNGEE. The ends lost 4 bases at V and 2 bases at J; junction bases unmatched: 5.

This clone appeared a single time. The J gene is TRBJ1-1, the V gene TRBV28; TRBD1 might be the D (6 bases). The V gene's germline CDR1 is MDHEN and CDR2 SYDVKM. V lost 7 bases and J 3 bases, leaving 15 bases between the germline ends. The CDR3 is 14 amino acids. This CDR3 is CASTGAAGYTEAFF. CDR3 DNA sequence: TGTGCCAGCACGGGGGCGGCAGGGTACACTGAAGCTTTCTTT. The full variable domain, in which reference TRBV28 and TRBJ1-1 provide the parts outside the CDR3, is DVKVTQSSRYLVKRTGEKVFLECVQDMDHENMFWYRQDPGLGLRLIYFSYDVKMKEKGDIPEGYSVSREKKERFSLILESASTNQTSMYLCASTGAAGYTEAFFGQGTRLTVV.

The rearrangement links TRBV28 to TRBJ1-5, with D unclear. The V gene lost 6 bases and the J gene lost 7 bases, with 19 bases spanning the gap. Looked up from germline, CDR1 is MDHEN and CDR2 is SYDVKM. CDR3 length: 15 residues. CDR3 protein: CASRPSSGRTQPQHF. The CDR3 DNA is TGTGCCAGCAGACCGAGCTCGGGCAGGACGCAGCCCCAGCATTTT.

The chain carries TRBV6-1 and TRBJ2-7, with a possible D match to TRBD1 (5 bases). The germline V gene encodes CDR1 MNHNS and CDR2 SASEGT. This CDR3 has 12 residues. Trimming pared 6 bases from V and 0 bases from J, leaving 6 bases between. The CDR3 loop reads CASRDTSYEQYF. The CDR3 region has the DNA TGTGCCAGCAGGGACACCTCCTACGAGCAGTACTTC.

The chain carries TRBV7-3 and TRBJ2-3, with TRBD2 matching 13 bases. The CDR3 covers 17 residues. V lost 3 bases and J lost 8; bases outside the gene matches: 11. Germline CDR1 is SGHTA and CDR2 is FQGTGA. The CDR3 sequence is CASSLTSGGLQGSTQYF. Written as DNA, the CDR3 is TGTGCCAGCAGCTTGACTAGCGGGGGGCTGCAAGGGAGTACGCAGTATTTT. The variable domain in full, completed from reference TRBV7-3 and TRBJ2-3, reads GAGVSQTPSNKVTEKGKYVELRCDPISGHTALYWYRQSLGQGPEFLIYFQGTGAADDSGLPNDRFFAVRPEGSVSTLKIQRTERGDSAVYLCASSLTSGGLQGSTQYFGPGTRLTVL.

The rearrangement joins TRBV4-3 to TRBJ2-7; D is perhaps TRBD1 (5 bases). The CDR3 contains 15 residues. The germline V gene has CDR1 LGHNA and CDR2 YSLEER. The V end was cut by 0 bases, the J end by 4 bases, with 13 bases between. CDR3 in amino acids: CASSQELAGPYEQYF. The CDR3 bases are TGCGCCAGCAGCCAAGAGCTTGCAGGGCCTTACGAGCAGTACTTC.

About this clone itself: The sample has other DNA sequences that encode this CDR3 too. This chain connects TRBV4-3 to TRBJ2-7; TRBD1 or TRBD2 may be the D gene (5 bases each). V lost 3 bases and J lost 1, with 7 bases in between. CDR1 and CDR2 (germline): LGHNA, YSLEER. This CDR3 is 13 amino acids long. The CDR3 reads CASSQGPSYEQYF. Written as DNA, the CDR3 is TGCGCCAGCAGCCAGGGACCGTCCTACGAGCAGTACTTC.

The chain has TRBV28 and TRBJ2-7; possibly TRBD2 for D (6 bases). This CDR3 region has 14 residues. The V end lost 4 bases, the J end lost 5 bases, and 15 bases lay between the germline ends. Per the germline V gene, CDR1 is MDHEN and CDR2 is SYDVKM. CDR3 sequence: CASSSGTEDHEQYF. The CDR3 DNA reads as TGTGCCAGCAGTTCCGGGACTGAGGACCACGAGCAGTACTTC.

The rearrangement links TRBV4-1 to TRBJ1-4; 7 positions match TRBD1. CDR3 length: 16 residues. Trimming removed 4 bases from V and 7 bases from J; junction bases left unmatched: 12. Germline CDR1 is MGHRA and CDR2 is YSYEKL. CDR3 sequence reads: CASSPAPTGVSEKLFF. CDR3 DNA sequence: TGCGCCAGCAGCCCCGCCCCCACAGGGGTTAGTGAAAAACTGTTTTTT.

The chain is built from TRBV10-3 and TRBJ2-7; 7 bases align to TRBD1. CDR3 length: 13 amino acids. Losses at the gene ends were 3 bases for V and 3 bases for J; bases not matched to a gene: 2. Germline loops: CDR1 ENHRY, CDR2 SYGVKD. The CDR3 nucleotides are TGTGCCATCAGTGACGGGACAGTCTACGAGCAGTACTTC. Translated: CAISDGTVYEQYF.

This chain links TRBV12-5 with TRBJ2-7, with D unclear. Germline values: CDR1 LGHNT, CDR2 FRNRAP. The CDR3 contains 11 residues. The germline V and J ends were trimmed by 6 bases and 7 bases, with 10 bases remaining between them. The CDR3 sequence: CASGNPGEQYF. CDR3 DNA sequence: TGTGCTAGTGGAAACCCCGGGGAGCAGTACTTC.

J is TRBJ2-5 and V is TRBV6-5; D not resolved. Trimming took off 8 bases at V and 1 base at J, with 11 bases between the two ends. Germline V gene lookup returns CDR1 MNHEY and CDR2 SVGAGI. This CDR3 has 13 amino acids. CDR3 in amino acids: CASVKHSQETQYF. CDR3 bases: TGTGCCAGCGTAAAGCATAGCCAAGAGACCCAGTACTTC.

This chain uses TRBV7-9 with TRBJ2-7, with D tentatively TRBD1 (5 bases). From germline, CDR1 is SEHNR and CDR2 FQNEAQ (reference sequence). V lost 8 bases and J 6 bases, leaving 11 bases between the germline ends. CDR3 length: 11 amino acids. For the CDR3, the DNA is TGTGCCAGCGGGCAGGGTTCCGAGCAGTACTTC. Translation: CASGQGSEQYF.

The gene calls are TRBV29-1 and TRBJ1-1; the D is unclear. CDR1 and CDR2 (germline): SQVTM, ANQGSEA. V was pared by 6 bases and J by 1 base, with 12 bases between. This CDR3 is 13 amino acids long. This CDR3 is CSVPDGENTEAFF. The CDR3 region has the DNA TGCAGCGTCCCGGACGGGGAGAACACTGAAGCTTTCTTT.

The chain uses TRBV9 and TRBJ2-1; D is ambiguous. CDR1 and CDR2 from the germline V gene are SGDLS and YYNGEE. With 1 base removed from V and 10 bases from J, the gap between germline ends came to 15 bases. The CDR3 totals 14 residues. This CDR3 reads CASSVSWVVGEQFF. The CDR3 region has the DNA TGTGCCAGCAGCGTATCATGGGTCGTCGGCGAGCAGTTCTTC. The full variable domain, rest sourced from reference TRBV9 and TRBJ2-1, is DSGVTQTPKHLITATGQRVTLRCSPRSGDLSVYWYQQSLDQGLQFLIQYYNGEERAKGNILERFSAQQFPDLHSELNLSSLELGDSALYFCASSVSWVVGEQFFGPGTRLTVL.

V and J are TRBV29-1 and TRBJ1-1; 7 bases align to TRBD1. The CDR3 loop spans 13 amino acids. Trimming at V came to 7 bases and at J to 1 base, leaving 6 bases not matched to a gene. From germline, CDR1 is SQVTM and CDR2 ANQGSEA. CDR3 nucleotides: TGCAGCGGCGCACAGGGGAGGAACACTGAAGCTTTCTTT. Translated: CSGAQGRNTEAFF.

This clone has just a few counts. This chain joins TRBV6-5 and TRBJ2-3, with 9 positions matching TRBD1. Trimming at V came to 9 bases and at J to 3 bases, leaving 7 bases not matched to a gene. The CDR3 covers 14 residues. Germline-derived CDR1 and CDR2 are MNHEY and SVGAGI. The CDR3 here is CASARGTGTDTQYF. In DNA form, the CDR3 reads TGTGCCAGTGCCCGAGGGACAGGGACAGATACGCAGTATTTT.

The chain links TRBV5-6 to TRBJ1-2, with D tentatively TRBD1 (5 bases). This CDR3 region has 14 residues. Germline V gene sequence: CDR1 SGHDT, CDR2 YYEEEE. The V end lost 3 bases, the J end lost 6 bases, and 15 bases lay between the germline ends. The DNA of the CDR3 is TGTGCCAGCAGCTCGGAGACCAGGGTGGATGGCTACACCTTC. It translates to CASSSETRVDGYTF.

V is TRBV7-9 and J is TRBJ2-7, with 10 positions matching TRBD1. The V gene end was trimmed by 5 bases and the J gene end by 5 bases; junction bases not matched to a gene: 6. Germline V gives CDR1 SEHNR, CDR2 FQNEAQ (reference sequence). CDR3 size: 14 residues. The chain's CDR3 is CASSMTGGVNEQYF. DNA of the CDR3: TGTGCCAGCAGCATGACAGGGGGCGTGAACGAGCAGTACTTC.

The chain is built from TRBV15 and TRBJ2-3, with TRBD2 matching 13 bases. In germline, CDR1 is LNHNV, CDR2 YYDKDF (reference sequence). The ends lost 0 bases at V and 6 bases at J; junction bases unmatched: 3. This CDR3 is built from 16 residues. The CDR3 protein is CATSRDSGLAGDTQYF. As DNA, the CDR3 is TGTGCCACCAGCAGAGATTCGGGACTAGCGGGGGATACGCAGTATTTT.

The rearrangement links TRBV7-2 to TRBJ1-2, with 7 bases lining up with TRBD1. V was pared by 2 bases and J by 5 bases, with 20 bases of the junction left unmatched. This CDR3 contains 19 residues. CDR1 and CDR2 (germline): SGHTA, FQGNSA. Here the CDR3 DNA reads TGTGCCAGCAGCTTAATATGGGGAGGGACGACAGGGAATGGGTATGGCTACACCTTC. Its protein product is CASSLIWGGTTGNGYGYTF.

The chain carries TRBV7-9 and TRBJ1-2; the match to TRBD1 covers 7 bases. The V gene's germline CDR1 is SEHNR and CDR2 FQNEAQ (reference sequence). Losses at the gene ends were 3 bases for V and 7 bases for J; bases not matched to a gene: 5. This CDR3 is 13 amino acids long. The CDR3 DNA sequence: TGTGCCAGCAGCTTGGACAGGAGTCGTGGCTACACCTTC. Translating it yields CASSLDRSRGYTF.

V gene TRBV4-2 combines with J gene TRBJ1-5; no firm D call. From germline, CDR1 is LGHNA and CDR2 YNFKEQ. Trimming left V 1 base short and J 1 base short, with 8 bases between. The CDR3 is 15 residues long. The CDR3, as DNA: TGTGCCAGCAGCCAAGCCCTTGGGAGCAATCAGCCCCAGCATTTT. Its protein product is CASSQALGSNQPQHF.